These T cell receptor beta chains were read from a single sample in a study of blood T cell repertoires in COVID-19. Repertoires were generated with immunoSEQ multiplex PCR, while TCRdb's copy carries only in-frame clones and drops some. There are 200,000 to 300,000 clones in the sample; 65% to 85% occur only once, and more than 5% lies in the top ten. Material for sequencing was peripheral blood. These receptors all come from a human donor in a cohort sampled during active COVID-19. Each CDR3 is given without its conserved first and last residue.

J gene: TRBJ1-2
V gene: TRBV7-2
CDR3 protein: ASRFTGGRFNYGYT

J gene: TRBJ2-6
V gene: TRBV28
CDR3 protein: ASGTGVSGANVLT

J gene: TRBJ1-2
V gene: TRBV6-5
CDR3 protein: ASSYKAGQSKLDT

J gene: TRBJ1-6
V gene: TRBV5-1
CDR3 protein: ASSLGTGTGNSYNSPLH

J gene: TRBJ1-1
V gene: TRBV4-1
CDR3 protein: ASSQEGVDSGTEAF

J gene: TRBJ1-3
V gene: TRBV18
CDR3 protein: ASSPPVRGNTIY

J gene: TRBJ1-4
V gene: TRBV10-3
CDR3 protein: ATADRINEKLF

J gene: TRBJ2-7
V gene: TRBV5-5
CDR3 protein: ASSLSSEQY

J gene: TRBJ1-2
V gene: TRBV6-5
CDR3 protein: ASSPRAGEMSGYT

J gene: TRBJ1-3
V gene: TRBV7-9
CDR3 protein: ASSFLGRGTGNTIY

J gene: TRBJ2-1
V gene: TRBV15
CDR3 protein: ATSREGGDEQF

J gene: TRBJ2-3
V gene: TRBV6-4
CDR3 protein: ASSEGGASTDTQY

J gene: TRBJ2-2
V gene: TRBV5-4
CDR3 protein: ASSLAGAVGELF

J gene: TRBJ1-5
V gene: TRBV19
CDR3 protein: ASTGGANQPQH

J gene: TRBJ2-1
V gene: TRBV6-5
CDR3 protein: ASGSSGGRDEQF

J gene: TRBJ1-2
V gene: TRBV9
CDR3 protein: ASSGADRGMSYT

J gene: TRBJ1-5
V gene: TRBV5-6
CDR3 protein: ASSFNRGIQPQH

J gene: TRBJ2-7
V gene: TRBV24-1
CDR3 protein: ATTGDEQY

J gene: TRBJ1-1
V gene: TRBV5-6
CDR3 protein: ASSLGTVIEAF

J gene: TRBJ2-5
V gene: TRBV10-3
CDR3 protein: AISKRADQETQY

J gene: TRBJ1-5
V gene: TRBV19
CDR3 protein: ASSIPPVYSNQPQH

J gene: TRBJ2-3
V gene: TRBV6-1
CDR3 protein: ASSDPGLVRPDTQY

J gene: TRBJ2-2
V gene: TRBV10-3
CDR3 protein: AISGAGDTGELF

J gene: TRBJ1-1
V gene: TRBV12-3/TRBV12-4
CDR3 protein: ASSPQGFTEAF

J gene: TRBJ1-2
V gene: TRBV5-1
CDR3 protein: ASSLVQGINYGYT

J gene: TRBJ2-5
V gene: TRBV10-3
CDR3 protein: AIRGTSQETQY

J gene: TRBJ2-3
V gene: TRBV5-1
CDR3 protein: ASRERGARTDTQY

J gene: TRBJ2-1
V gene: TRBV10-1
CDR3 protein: ASSGQGAINEQF

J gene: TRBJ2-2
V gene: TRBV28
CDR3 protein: ASMGTYTGELF

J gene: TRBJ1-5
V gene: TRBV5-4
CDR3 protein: ASSLYQASNQPQH

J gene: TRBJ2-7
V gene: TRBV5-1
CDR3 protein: ASSPRASPYEQY